These 26 T cell receptor beta chains came from one sample sequenced in a study of blood T cell repertoires in COVID-19. The repertoire was sequenced with immunoSEQ multiplex PCR; TCRdb's copy has only in-frame clones and lacks some. The sample lists over 150,000 clones; 84% were seen once. Sequenced input: peripheral blood. Every receptor here comes from a human donor in a cohort sampled during active COVID-19.

The chain couples TRBV6-5 to TRBJ1-4; no firm D call. Trimming pared 0 bases from V and 11 bases from J, leaving 10 bases between. CDR1 and CDR2 (germline): MNHEY, SVGAGI. The CDR3 spans 13 residues. The CDR3 nucleotides are TGTGCCAGCAGTTACTCGGAGATGCGGAAACTGTTTTTT. Protein product: CASSYSEMRKLFF.

The chain's CDR3 is CSVGQGAWEQYF. The CDR3 DNA follows: TGCAGCGTTGGACAGGGGGCATGGGAGCAGTACTTC. V usage is TRBV29-1 and J usage is TRBJ2-7, with 10 bases aligning to TRBD1. The V gene's germline CDR1 is SQVTM and CDR2 ANQGSEA. V lost 4 bases to trimming and J lost 7 bases; unmatched junction nucleotides: 4. The CDR3 runs 12 residues.

The table lists this clone with a few counts. The V call is TRBV5-6, the J call TRBJ1-4, with TRBD1 matching over 9 bases. Trimming at V came to 4 bases and at J to 8 bases, leaving 6 bases not matched to a gene. In germline, CDR1 is SGHDT, CDR2 YYEEEE. The CDR3 covers 14 residues. The CDR3 nucleotides are TGTGCCAGCAGCCGGACAGGGGAAGGCGAAAAACTGTTTTTT. Its translation is CASSRTGEGEKLFF.

Only one count was recorded for this clone. This sequence joins TRBV5-4 and TRBJ2-2; D is unclear. Per the germline V gene, CDR1 is SGHNT and CDR2 is YYREEE (reference sequence). The CDR3 consists of 16 residues. V was clipped by 4 bases and J by 1 base, with 14 bases between them. CDR3 sequence: CASSPPGSRNTGELFF. The DNA of the CDR3 is TGTGCCAGCAGCCCGCCGGGTAGCAGGAACACCGGGGAGCTGTTTTTT.

The rearrangement links TRBV18 to TRBJ2-2; TRBD1 agrees at 7 bases. CDR3 length: 15 amino acids. Germline values: CDR1 KGHSH, CDR2 LQKENI. Losses at the gene ends were 2 bases for V and 3 bases for J; bases not matched to a gene: 3. The CDR3 loop is CASSPSQGYTGELFF. In DNA, the CDR3 is TGTGCCAGCTCACCATCACAGGGGTACACCGGGGAGCTGTTTTTT.

The chain has TRBV7-9 and TRBJ2-2, with 10 bases that match TRBD1. Germline V gene data show CDR1 as SEHNR and CDR2 as FQNEAQ (reference sequence). This CDR3 contains 16 residues. V trimming: 6 bases; J trimming: 0 bases; junction bases outside the gene matches: 4. The CDR3: CASRVGTGANTGELFF. In DNA form, the CDR3 reads TGTGCCAGCAGGGTAGGGACAGGGGCGAACACCGGGGAGCTGTTTTTT. Supplemented by reference TRBV7-9 and TRBJ2-2, the full variable domain reads DTGVSQNPRHKITKRGQNVTFRCDPISEHNRLYWYRQTLGQGPEFLTYFQNEAQLEKSRLLSDRFSAERPKGSFSTLEIQRTEQGDSAMYLCASRVGTGANTGELFFGEGSRLTVL.

The gene calls are TRBV5-1 and TRBJ2-7, with 9 bases lining up with TRBD1. V lost 0 bases, J lost 3 bases, and 22 bases stayed unmatched. The V gene's germline CDR1 is SGHRS and CDR2 YFSETQ. The CDR3 sequence is 21 residues long. In nucleotides, the CDR3 is TGCGCCAGCAGCTTGGCATCCTGGGACAGGGTCAGCAATCTACGAGGCTACGAGCAGTACTTC. The encoded protein is CASSLASWDRVSNLRGYEQYF.

This chain joins TRBV5-1 and TRBJ2-3, with 7 nucleotides matching TRBD2. V gave up 4 bases and J gave up 2 bases; unmatched junction bases: 13. The CDR3 is 17 residues long. CDR1 and CDR2 from the germline V gene are SGHRS and YFSETQ. CDR3 amino acids: CASSTTGLGGNTDTQYF. The CDR3 DNA is TGCGCCAGCAGCACAACTGGACTAGGAGGGAACACAGATACGCAGTATTTT. The full variable domain, its missing parts supplied by reference TRBV5-1 and TRBJ2-3, is KAGVTQTPRYLIKTRGQQVTLSCSPISGHRSVSWYQQTPGQGLQFLFEYFSETQRNKGNFPGRFSGRQFSNSRSEMNVSTLELGDSALYLCASSTTGLGGNTDTQYFGPGTRLTVL.

V usage is TRBV11-2 and J usage is TRBJ2-7; 7 bases align to TRBD2. There are 14 residues in the CDR3. Germline V gene sequence: CDR1 SGHAT, CDR2 FQNNGV. The junction had 7 bases not matched to a gene; V was cut back by 5 bases and J by 3 bases. The CDR3 protein is CASSPGGSYYEQYF. For the CDR3, the DNA is TGTGCCAGCAGCCCGGGGGGTAGTTACTACGAGCAGTACTTC.

The sample holds a few counts of this clone. The rearrangement joins TRBV6-1 to TRBJ1-3; D is possibly TRBD1 (6 bases). This CDR3 has 16 amino acids. The V end lost 1 base, the J end lost 4 bases, and 14 bases lay between the germline ends. Germline V lookup: CDR1 MNHNS, CDR2 SASEGT. The CDR3 region has the DNA TGTGCCAGCAGTGAAGTGGGGGCGCCCCCAGGAAACACCATATATTTT. Protein: CASSEVGAPPGNTIYF.

CDR3 in DNA: TGTGCCTACACGCCGACAGGTGTCGGTGGCTACACCTTC. Its protein is CAYTPTGVGGYTF. The gene calls are TRBV30 and TRBJ1-2, with TRBD1 as a possible D gene (6 bases). V was cut by 7 bases and J by 7 bases, with 19 bases left in between. Germline V gene sequence: CDR1 GTSNPN, CDR2 SVGIG (reference sequence). The CDR3 length is 13 residues. Combining the CDR3 with reference TRBV30 and TRBJ1-2 gives the whole variable domain SQTIHQWPATLVQPVGSPLSLECTVEGTSNPNLYWYRQAAGRGLQLLFYSVGIGQISSEVPQNLSASRPQDRQFILSSKKLLLSDSGFYLCAYTPTGVGGYTFGSGTRLTVV.

V usage is TRBV29-1 and J usage is TRBJ2-7; 7 nucleotides agree with TRBD1. CDR1 and CDR2 (germline): SQVTM, ANQGSEA. The CDR3 spans 16 residues. Trimming removed 0 bases from V and 2 bases from J; junction bases left unmatched: 10. DNA of the CDR3: TGCAGCGTTGAAGAGGGCCGGACAGGAACAACCTACGAGCAGTACTTC. It is translated as CSVEEGRTGTTYEQYF.

V usage is TRBV3-1 (or the pseudogene TRBV3-2) and J usage is TRBJ2-3; 11 bases line up with TRBD2. V dropped 3 bases and J dropped 1; count of bases not matched to a gene: 12. Per germline, CDR1 LGHDT and CDR2 YNNKEL (reference sequence). This CDR3 has 19 amino acids. The DNA for the CDR3 is TGTGCCAGCAGCCACCCCGGGACTAGCGGAGTGATACGCACAGATACGCAGTATTTT. Encoded protein: CASSHPGTSGVIRTDTQYF.

V gene TRBV6-6 combines with J gene TRBJ2-5, with D perhaps matching TRBD1 (6 bases). Trimming stripped 6 bases from V and 5 bases from J, with 16 bases between. Looked up from germline, CDR1 is MNHNY and CDR2 is SVGAGI (reference sequence). CDR3 length: 14 residues. The CDR3 sequence is CASRMTGGRETQYF. Here the CDR3 DNA reads TGTGCCAGCAGAATGACAGGAGGAAGGGAGACCCAGTACTTC.

The rearrangement joins TRBV9 to TRBJ2-2; the D gene is possibly TRBD1 (5 bases). The germline CDR1 and CDR2 sequences are SGDLS and YYNGEE. Trimming removed 1 base at V and 1 base at J, with 11 bases between. This CDR3 has 16 residues. CDR3 bases: TGTGCCAGCAGCGTACAGGGTCTGCTGAACACCGGGGAGCTGTTTTTT. Amino acids: CASSVQGLLNTGELFF.

The chain is built from TRBV5-4 and TRBJ2-2; 7 bases agree with TRBD2. The CDR3 spans 15 residues. The V and J ends lost 0 bases and 8 bases, in that order; junction bases with no gene match: 7. The V gene's germline CDR1 is SGHNT and CDR2 YYREEE (reference sequence). The CDR3 protein is CASSLALGGRGELFF. The CDR3 region has the DNA TGTGCCAGCAGCTTGGCCCTGGGAGGGCGGGGGGAGCTGTTTTTT. Combining the CDR3 with reference TRBV5-4 and TRBJ2-2 gives the whole variable domain ETGVTQSPTHLIKTRGQQVTLRCSSQSGHNTVSWYQQALGQGPQFIFQYYREEENGRGNFPPRFSGLQFPNYSSELNVNALELDDSALYLCASSLALGGRGELFFGEGSRLTVL.

The V call is TRBV7-8, the J call TRBJ2-1, with 14 positions matching TRBD2. The CDR3 loop spans 16 amino acids. Germline CDR1 reads SGHVS; CDR2 reads FQNEAQ. Trimming cost V 5 bases and J 8 bases; bases outside gene matches: 8. CDR3 protein: CASSPGTSGRIYEQFF. DNA for the CDR3: TGTGCCAGCAGCCCCGGGACTAGCGGGAGAATCTATGAGCAGTTCTTC.

This sequence joins TRBV9 and TRBJ2-7; tentative D call: TRBD2 (5 bases). There are 14 residues in the CDR3. CDR1 SGDLS and CDR2 YYNGEE come from the germline V gene. V was shortened by 4 bases and J by 2 bases, with 13 bases between the two germline ends. CDR3 sequence (DNA): TGTGCCAGCAGCCCTTTGACGGGGACCTACGAGCAGTACTTC. This gives the protein CASSPLTGTYEQYF.

The chain recombines TRBV20-1 with TRBJ2-1; 7 nucleotides agree with TRBD2. Germline V CDR1 and CDR2: DFQATT, SNEGSKA (reference sequence). J was trimmed by 6 bases and V by 3 bases; bases with no gene match: 8. The CDR3 runs 14 residues. In DNA, the CDR3 is TGCAGTGCTAGTTGGGACTACCGAGGCAATGAGCAGTTCTTC. Its translation is CSASWDYRGNEQFF.

V usage is TRBV5-1 and J usage is TRBJ2-3, with a possible D match to TRBD2 (5 bases). Trimming pared 4 bases from V and 3 bases from J, leaving 12 bases between. The CDR3 sequence is 14 residues long. The germline V gene has CDR1 SGHRS and CDR2 YFSETQ. The CDR3, as DNA: TGCGCCAGCAGCCTCCGGGAACTTACAGATACGCAGTATTTT. Amino acids: CASSLRELTDTQYF.

The chain recombines TRBV19 with TRBJ2-7; D possibly corresponds to TRBD2 (5 bases). CDR3 length: 12 amino acids. CDR1 is LNHDA, CDR2 SQIVND, per germline (reference sequence). V shed 3 bases and J shed 8 bases, with 11 bases lying between them. The CDR3 spells CASSMPGLQQYF. CDR3 bases: TGTGCCAGTAGTATGCCGGGGTTGCAGCAGTACTTC.

This clone was recorded only once. The chain links TRBV2 to TRBJ2-7, with a tentative D call TRBD2 (7 bases). The CDR3 has 13 amino acids. V shed 8 bases and J shed 2 bases, with 13 bases lying between them. Germline V gives CDR1 SNHLY, CDR2 FYNNEI. In nucleotides, the CDR3 is TGTGCCAGCCGGGGGGACACAGCCTACGAGCAGTACTTC. Amino acids: CASRGDTAYEQYF. Variable domain in full (rest from reference TRBV2 and TRBJ2-7): EPEVTQTPSHQVTQMGQEVILRCVPISNHLYFYWYRQILGQKVEFLVSFYNNEISEKSEIFDDQFSVERPDGSNFTLKIRSTKLEDSAMYFCASRGDTAYEQYFGPGTRLTVT.

The J gene is TRBJ1-5, the V gene TRBV6-6, with 10 bases aligning to TRBD1. Trimming at V came to 6 bases and at J to 9 bases, leaving 8 bases not matched to a gene. There are 14 residues in the CDR3. Germline V CDR1 and CDR2: MNHNY, SVGAGI (reference sequence). CDR3 sequence reads: CASSETGGVGPQHF. The CDR3 DNA follows: TGTGCCAGCAGCGAGACAGGGGGCGTTGGGCCCCAGCATTTT.

This clone was seen a single time. The J gene is TRBJ2-3, the V gene TRBV19; TRBD2 matches 13 bases. Germline-derived CDR1 and CDR2 are LNHDA and SQIVND (reference sequence). This CDR3 spans 19 amino acids. V dropped 3 bases and J dropped 0; count of bases not matched to a gene: 9. CDR3 in DNA: TGTGCCAGTAGTATGTCGGCTCCGGGACTAGCGGGGAGCACAGATACGCAGTATTTT. Translated, it gives CASSMSAPGLAGSTDTQYF.

This chain connects TRBV28 to TRBJ2-7, with 7 nucleotides matching TRBD2. Germline values: CDR1 MDHEN, CDR2 SYDVKM. This CDR3 has 14 residues. J was trimmed by 6 bases and V by 3 bases; bases with no gene match: 8. CDR3 DNA: TGTGCCAGCAGTTTTCCGTGGACTAGTTCCGAGCAGTACTTC. This translates into CASSFPWTSSEQYF.

The chain employs TRBV19 and TRBJ2-1; 12 bases are a match to TRBD2. The CDR3 is 16 residues long. Germline V gives CDR1 LNHDA, CDR2 SQIVND (reference sequence). The V gene end was trimmed by 6 bases and the J gene end by 7 bases; junction bases not matched to a gene: 10. The CDR3 loop reads CASSHILAGGKNEQFF. The CDR3 DNA follows: TGTGCCAGTAGCCACATACTAGCGGGAGGTAAGAATGAGCAGTTCTTC.